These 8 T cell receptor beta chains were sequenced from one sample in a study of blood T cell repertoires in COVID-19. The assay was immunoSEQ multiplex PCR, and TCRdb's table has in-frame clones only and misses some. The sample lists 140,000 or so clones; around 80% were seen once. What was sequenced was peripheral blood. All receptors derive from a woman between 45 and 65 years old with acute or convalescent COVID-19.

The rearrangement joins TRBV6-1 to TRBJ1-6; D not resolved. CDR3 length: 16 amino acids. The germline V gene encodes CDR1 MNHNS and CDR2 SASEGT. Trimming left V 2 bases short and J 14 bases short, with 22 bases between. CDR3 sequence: CASSERRGFGFITLHF. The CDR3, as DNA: TGTGCCAGCAGTGAACGTCGGGGTTTCGGCTTTATCACCCTCCACTTT.

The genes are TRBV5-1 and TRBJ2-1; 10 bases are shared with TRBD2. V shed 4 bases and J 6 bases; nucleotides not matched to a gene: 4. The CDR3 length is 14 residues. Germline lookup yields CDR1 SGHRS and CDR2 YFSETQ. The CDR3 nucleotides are TGCGCCAGCAGCGAACTAGCGGGGACCAATGAGCAGTTCTTC. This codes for CASSELAGTNEQFF. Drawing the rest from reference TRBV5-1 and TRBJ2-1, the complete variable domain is KAGVTQTPRYLIKTRGQQVTLSCSPISGHRSVSWYQQTPGQGLQFLFEYFSETQRNKGNFPGRFSGRQFSNSRSEMNVSTLELGDSALYLCASSELAGTNEQFFGPGTRLTVL.

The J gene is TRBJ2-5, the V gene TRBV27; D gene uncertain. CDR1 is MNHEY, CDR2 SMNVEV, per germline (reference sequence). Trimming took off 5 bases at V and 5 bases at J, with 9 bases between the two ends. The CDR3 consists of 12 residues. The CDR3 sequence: CASSPPGETQYF. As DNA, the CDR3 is TGTGCCAGCAGTCCCCCGGGTGAGACCCAGTACTTC.

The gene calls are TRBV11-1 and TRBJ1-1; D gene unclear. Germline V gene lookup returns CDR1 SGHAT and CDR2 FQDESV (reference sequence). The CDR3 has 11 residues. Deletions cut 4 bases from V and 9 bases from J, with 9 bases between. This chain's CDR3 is CASSSREKAFF. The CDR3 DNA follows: TGTGCCAGCAGCTCGCGGGAGAAAGCTTTCTTT.

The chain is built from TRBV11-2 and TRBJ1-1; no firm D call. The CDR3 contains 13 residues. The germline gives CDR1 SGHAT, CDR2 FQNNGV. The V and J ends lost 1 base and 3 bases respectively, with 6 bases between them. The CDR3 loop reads CASSLGEDTEAFF. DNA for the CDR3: TGTGCCAGCAGCTTAGGGGAGGACACTGAAGCTTTCTTT.

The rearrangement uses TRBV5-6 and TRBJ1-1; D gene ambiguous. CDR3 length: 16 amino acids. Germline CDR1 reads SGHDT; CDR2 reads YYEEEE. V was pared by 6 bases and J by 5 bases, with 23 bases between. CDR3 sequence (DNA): TGTGCCAGCACCTTCTATTTGTCCCCAGGAAGTACTGAAGCTTTCTTT. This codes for CASTFYLSPGSTEAFF.

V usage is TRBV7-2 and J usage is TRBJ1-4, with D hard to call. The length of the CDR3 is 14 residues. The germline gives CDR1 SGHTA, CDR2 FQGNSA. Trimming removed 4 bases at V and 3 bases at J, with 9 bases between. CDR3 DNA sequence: TGTGCCAGCAGCTCTCGTTTAGCTAATGAAAAACTGTTTTTT. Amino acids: CASSSRLANEKLFF.

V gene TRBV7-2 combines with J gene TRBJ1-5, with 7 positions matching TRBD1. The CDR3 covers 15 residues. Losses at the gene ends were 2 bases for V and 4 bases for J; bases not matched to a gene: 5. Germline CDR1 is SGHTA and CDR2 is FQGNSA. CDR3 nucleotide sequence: TGTGCCAGCAGCTTACACCGGACAGGTAATCAGCCCCAGCATTTT. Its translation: CASSLHRTGNQPQHF.